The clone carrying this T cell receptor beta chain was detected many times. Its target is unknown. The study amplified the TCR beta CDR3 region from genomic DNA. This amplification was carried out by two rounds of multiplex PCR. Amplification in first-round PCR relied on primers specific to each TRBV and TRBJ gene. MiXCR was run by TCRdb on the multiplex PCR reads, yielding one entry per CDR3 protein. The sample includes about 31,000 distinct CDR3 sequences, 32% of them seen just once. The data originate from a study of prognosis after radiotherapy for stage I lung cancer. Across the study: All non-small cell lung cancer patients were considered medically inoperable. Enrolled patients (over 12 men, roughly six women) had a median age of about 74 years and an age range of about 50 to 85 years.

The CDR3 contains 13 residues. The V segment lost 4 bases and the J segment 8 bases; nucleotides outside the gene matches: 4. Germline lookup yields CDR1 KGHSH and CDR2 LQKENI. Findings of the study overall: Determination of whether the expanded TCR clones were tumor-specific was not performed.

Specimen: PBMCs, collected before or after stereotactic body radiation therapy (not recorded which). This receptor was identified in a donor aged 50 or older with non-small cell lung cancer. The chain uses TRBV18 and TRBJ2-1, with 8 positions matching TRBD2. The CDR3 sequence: CASSLGLAYEQFF. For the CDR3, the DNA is TGTGCCAGCTCACTCGGACTAGCATATGAGCAGTTCTTC.